This TCR beta chain was captured by sequencing in a study of blood T cell repertoires in COVID-19 (dated by TCRdb to the early 2020s). Looking at the study overall: Samples from collaborators originated in the United States, Italy and Spain and spanned both the acute and convalescent phases of COVID-19. The repertoires were released in a freely available public database intended as a resource for research on the immune response to SARS-CoV-2. The prospective study material was composed of cDNA or gDNA derived from T cells, B-cell-depleted T cells, or PBMCs. Where HLA class I and class II types were available, the types were taken from metadata supplied by the sample provider, not from assay-based typing. Samples were obtained from the ongoing ImmuneRACE study (first 160 participants) and from approximately 1,200 subjects provided by 6 global collaborators. Deeply sampled blood TCRbeta repertoires from subjects exposed to, actively infected with, or recovered from COVID-19 were included in the dataset. A de-identified subject ID, COVID-19 status, age in years and sex were almost always included in the sample metadata. Study-wide findings and limitations: How much clinical and demographic metadata was included differed by source and by participant, and the metadata was provided uncurated.

Spanning cysteine to phenylalanine, the CDR3 consists of 15 amino acids. Just CDR3 DNA is preserved here, 45 bases in frame from base 1. TCRbeta CDR3 regions were amplified from genomic DNA by means of the immunoSEQ Assay, a bias-controlled multiplex PCR. Per the original workflow: Within the assay, amplification of reference gene primers was used to estimate how many nucleated cells each sample contained. Sequence reads were collapsed and filtered to measure the absolute abundance of every unique TCRbeta CDR3 rearrangement. Productive Simpson clonality was computed per sample as the square root of Simpson's diversity index over productive rearrangements. TCRdb stores this immuneACCESS table with in-frame sequences only. Part of the clones is absent; in the studies checked, under half of the shortfall reflects unresolved V genes, and no reason is known for the rest. V, J and clone size were drawn from that table, and D and trimming were deduced from the DNA. The sample profile shows about 440,000 clones; around nine tenths of them were found once. The top ten hold approximately 4.5% of the sample.

Of note for this clone: Its antigen remains undetermined. There are no base qualities to consult, and no much larger clone falls within one base.

The collaborating institutions used their own protocols to collect whole blood in K2EDTA tubes. For TCRbeta analysis, collaborators shipped samples in one of three forms: frozen whole blood, isolated PBMCs, or DNA extracted from either of those sample types. This chain is built from TRBV1 and TRBJ1-6. TRBV1 constitutes a pseudogene. The clonotype comes from a woman aged 25-40 years with acute or convalescent COVID-19. The material sequenced was peripheral blood. The DNA sequence is as follows: TGCACCAGCAGCCAAGAAGGGGGGGCAGACTCACCCCTCCACTTT. Its protein product is CTSSQEGGADSPLHF.